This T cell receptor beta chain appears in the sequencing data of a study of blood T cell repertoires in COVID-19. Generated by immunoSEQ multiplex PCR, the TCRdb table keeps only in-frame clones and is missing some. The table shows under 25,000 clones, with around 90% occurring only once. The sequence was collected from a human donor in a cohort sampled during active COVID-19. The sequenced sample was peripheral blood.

In DNA form, the CDR3 reads TGCGCCAGCAGCTCCATGGGGGGAGATATCTACGAGCAGTACTTC. Amino acid sequence: CASSSMGGDIYEQYF. The J gene is TRBJ2-7, the V gene TRBV5-1; perhaps TRBD2 as D (6 bases). The CDR3 has 15 amino acids. The ends were cut back, 3 bases at V and 3 bases at J, with 16 bases in the middle. The germline V gene encodes CDR1 SGHRS and CDR2 YFSETQ.